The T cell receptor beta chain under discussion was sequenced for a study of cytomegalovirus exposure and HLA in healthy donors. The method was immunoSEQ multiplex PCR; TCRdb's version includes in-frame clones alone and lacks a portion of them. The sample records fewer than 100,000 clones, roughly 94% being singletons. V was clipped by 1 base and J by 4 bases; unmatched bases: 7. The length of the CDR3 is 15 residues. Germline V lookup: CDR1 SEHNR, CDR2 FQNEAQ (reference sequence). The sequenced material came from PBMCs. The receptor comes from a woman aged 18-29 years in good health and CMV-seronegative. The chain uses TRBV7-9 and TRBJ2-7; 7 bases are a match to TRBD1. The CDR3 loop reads CASSLVAQGRYEQYF. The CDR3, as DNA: TGTGCCAGCAGCTTAGTGGCACAGGGGCGATACGAGCAGTACTTC.